The 18 T cell receptor beta chains listed next were all sequenced from one sample in a study of Ad26.COV2.S vaccination and SARS-CoV-2 variants. The treatment was: some 19 received Ad26.COV2.S at low or high dose, single or two shots; about 5 received placebo; per-sample allocation not given. Material that was analyzed had been drawn on day 63 after the first vaccine or placebo injection. Using immunoSEQ multiplex PCR, the repertoire was profiled, and TCRdb retains in-frame clones only, with some absent. The sample lists about 390,000 clones; about 85% were seen once. This specimen consisted of peripheral blood, obtained in a trial of Ad26.COV2.S vaccine versus placebo. These receptors were obtained from a person aged 18-65 years who received the Ad26.COV2.S COVID-19 vaccine or a placebo.

The chain carries TRBV28 and TRBJ2-3; no clear D gene. Germline values: CDR1 MDHEN, CDR2 SYDVKM. V dropped 5 bases and J dropped 4 bases, with 10 bases sitting between them. The length of the CDR3 is 13 residues. CDR3 coding DNA: TGTGCCAGCAGTCCAAGAGGTCCAGATACGCAGTATTTT. As protein: CASSPRGPDTQYF.

The rearrangement links TRBV2 to TRBJ1-2; weak D call: TRBD1 (5 bases). V gave up 1 base and J gave up 8 bases, with 14 bases separating them. Germline lookup yields CDR1 SNHLY and CDR2 FYNNEI. The CDR3 contains 14 residues. The CDR3 DNA follows: TGTGCCAGCAGTGAAGAAGGACATGAGGAGGGCTACACCTTC. This encodes CASSEEGHEEGYTF.

This chain's CDR3 is CASGTGSTDTQYF. CDR3 coding DNA: TGTGCCAGCGGGACAGGGAGCACAGATACGCAGTATTTT. The genes are TRBV6-5 and TRBJ2-3, with 9 positions matching TRBD1. This CDR3 comprises 13 residues. CDR1 and CDR2 from the germline V gene are MNHEY and SVGAGI. V trimming: 8 bases; J trimming: 0 bases; junction bases outside the gene matches: 0.

J is TRBJ2-1 and V is TRBV7-9, with 7 positions matching TRBD1. Looked up from germline, CDR1 is SEHNR and CDR2 is FQNEAQ (reference sequence). The CDR3 spans 15 residues. The junction had 11 bases not matched to a gene; V was cut back by 5 bases and J by 7 bases. The CDR3 DNA is TGTGCCAGCAGCAACAGGGGTAGTGGCAAAAATGAGCAGTTCTTC. It is translated as CASSNRGSGKNEQFF.

J is TRBJ2-5 and V is TRBV7-6; 10 nucleotides line up with TRBD2. Germline CDR1 is SGHVS and CDR2 is FNYEAQ. V lost 1 base to trimming and J lost 5 bases; unmatched junction nucleotides: 10. This CDR3 comprises 17 residues. CDR3 region: CASSLDSLAGVLETQYF. In DNA, the CDR3 is TGTGCCAGCAGCTTAGACTCTCTAGCGGGGGTCCTGGAGACCCAGTACTTC. The full variable domain, its missing parts supplied by reference TRBV7-6 and TRBJ2-5, is GAGVSQSPRYKVTKRGQDVALRCDPISGHVSLYWYRQALGQGPEFLTYFNYEAQQDKSGLPNDRFSAERPEGSISTLTIQRTEQRDSAMYRCASSLDSLAGVLETQYFGPGTRLLVL.

The chain joins TRBV2 to TRBJ2-1; 7 bases line up with TRBD1. V lost 9 bases and J lost 4; bases outside the gene matches: 9. CDR3 length: 14 amino acids. Germline CDR1 and CDR2: SNHLY and FYNNEI. CDR3 protein: CASGFRQGYNEQFF. DNA for the CDR3: TGTGCCAGTGGATTTAGACAGGGATACAATGAGCAGTTCTTC.

The chain uses TRBV5-1 and TRBJ1-1; D may be TRBD1 (5 bases). Germline V gives CDR1 SGHRS, CDR2 YFSETQ. V lost 2 bases, J lost 1 base, and 6 bases lay in between. CDR3 size: 13 residues. The CDR3 coding sequence is TGCGCCAGCAGCTTCGGGACGAACACTGAAGCTTTCTTT. This encodes CASSFGTNTEAFF.

The genes are TRBV15 and TRBJ2-7; D gene uncertain. Trimming cost V 0 bases and J 6 bases, with 9 bases left between them. The CDR3 is made up of 13 amino acids. Germline CDR1 and CDR2: LNHNV and YYDKDF (reference sequence). The DNA of the CDR3 is TGTGCCACCAGCAGAGATCCCACTTCCGAGCAGTACTTC. This codes for CATSRDPTSEQYF.

This clone was detected only once. This chain's CDR3 is CATQGGQFF. CDR3 bases: TGTGCCACTCAGGGAGGGCAGTTCTTC. The chain links TRBV7-9 to TRBJ2-1, with a weak D call TRBD2 (6 bases). The CDR3 consists of 9 residues. CDR1 is SEHNR, CDR2 FQNEAQ, per germline (reference sequence). Trimming cost V 10 bases and J 12 bases, with 10 bases left between them.

This clone was recorded a few times. This chain links TRBV6-5 with TRBJ2-3; a weak D match, TRBD2 (7 bases). Trimming cost V 2 bases and J 5 bases, with 14 bases left between them. The germline V gene encodes CDR1 MNHEY and CDR2 SVGAGI. This CDR3 has 15 residues. This CDR3 reads CASSYGRGGLDTQYF. The CDR3, as DNA: TGTGCCAGCAGTTACGGTAGGGGGGGCCTAGATACGCAGTATTTT.

The chain combines TRBV19 with TRBJ2-5, with no clear D. This CDR3 contains 13 residues. Germline CDR1 reads LNHDA; CDR2 reads SQIVND (reference sequence). The V end was cut by 4 bases, the J end by 4 bases, with 10 bases between. As DNA, the CDR3 is TGTGCCAGTAGTACCCTGCCAACAGAGACCCAGTACTTC. Protein: CASSTLPTETQYF. Full variable domain (rest looked up from reference TRBV19 and TRBJ2-5): DGGITQSPKYLFRKEGQNVTLSCEQNLNHDAMYWYRQDPGQGLRLIYYSQIVNDFQKGDIAEGYSVSREKKESFPLTVTSAQKNPTAFYLCASSTLPTETQYFGPGTRLLVL.

The chain has TRBV28 and TRBJ2-7, with 7 nucleotides matching TRBD2. The ends lost 3 bases at V and 7 bases at J; junction bases unmatched: 15. CDR1 MDHEN and CDR2 SYDVKM come from the germline V gene. There are 16 residues in the CDR3. The CDR3 is CASSLRQRPTGGEQYF. DNA for the CDR3: TGTGCCAGCAGTTTGAGGCAGCGGCCGACCGGGGGGGAGCAGTACTTC.

The chain is built from TRBV6-6 and TRBJ2-1; 7 positions match TRBD2. Trimming removed 7 bases from V and 7 bases from J; junction bases left unmatched: 13. Looked up from germline, CDR1 is MNHNY and CDR2 is SVGAGI (reference sequence). The CDR3 is made up of 15 amino acids. The CDR3 DNA is TGTGCCAGCAAGGCCTGGGAGGGGTTCATGAATGAGCAGTTCTTC. It codes for CASKAWEGFMNEQFF.

This sequence joins TRBV18 and TRBJ2-1; D is possibly TRBD2 (6 bases). V was trimmed by 5 bases and J by 6 bases, leaving 17 bases between them. CDR1 and CDR2 from the germline V gene are KGHSH and LQKENI. The CDR3 has 15 residues. The CDR3 spells CASSRTREASNEQFF. The CDR3 DNA sequence: TGTGCCAGCTCAAGGACCAGGGAGGCTTCCAATGAGCAGTTCTTC.

The chain carries TRBV10-1 and TRBJ2-1; 9 bases map to TRBD2. The CDR3 runs to 16 residues. The V and J ends lost 5 bases and 6 bases, in that order; junction bases with no gene match: 11. Germline V gene data show CDR1 as WNHNN and CDR2 as SYGVQD (reference sequence). CDR3 loop: CASSPLSSGEFNEQFF. The CDR3 DNA reads TGCGCCAGCAGTCCCCTGTCTAGCGGGGAATTCAATGAGCAGTTCTTC.

V is TRBV5-6 and J is TRBJ2-2; 7 bases are shared with TRBD2. V lost 0 bases, J lost 5 bases, and 4 bases stayed unmatched. The CDR3 extends over 15 amino acids. Germline-derived CDR1 and CDR2 are SGHDT and YYEEEE. CDR3 nucleotide sequence: TGTGCCAGCAGCTTGGGAGGCGGGGGTACCGGGGAGCTGTTTTTT. Translated: CASSLGGGGTGELFF. Variable domain in full (rest from reference TRBV5-6 and TRBJ2-2): DAGVTQSPTHLIKTRGQQVTLRCSPKSGHDTVSWYQQALGQGPQFIFQYYEEEERQRGNFPDRFSGHQFPNYSSELNVNALLLGDSALYLCASSLGGGGTGELFFGEGSRLTVL.

The chain has TRBV4-1 and TRBJ2-7; 9 bases match TRBD2. V was clipped by 0 bases and J by 4 bases; unmatched bases: 4. The CDR3 is 15 amino acids. Germline V lookup: CDR1 MGHRA, CDR2 YSYEKL. The CDR3 spells CASSQDGTSFYEQYF. CDR3 in DNA: TGCGCCAGCAGCCAAGACGGGACTAGCTTTTACGAGCAGTACTTC.

The chain joins TRBV25-1 to TRBJ1-1; perhaps TRBD1 as D (5 bases). Germline V CDR1 and CDR2: MGHDK, SYGVNS. The CDR3 extends over 10 amino acids. Trimming took 7 bases from V and 7 from J, leaving 7 bases between them. In DNA form, the CDR3 reads TGTGCCAGCAAACAGGATGAAGCTTTCTTT. This codes for CASKQDEAFF.